These 15 T cell receptor beta chains share one sample of origin, sequenced in a study of blood T cell repertoires in COVID-19. Data came from immunoSEQ multiplex PCR; TCRdb stores just in-frame clones and leaves some out. The sample records roughly 86,000 clones, 70% to 85% being singletons. The sample taken for sequencing was peripheral blood. The source is a woman older than 75 with COVID-19, enrolled during active disease.

The chain joins TRBV30 to TRBJ2-3; 9 bases align to TRBD1. Germline lookup yields CDR1 GTSNPN and CDR2 SVGIG (reference sequence). This CDR3 has 12 amino acids. V dropped 3 bases and J dropped 10; count of bases not matched to a gene: 5. CDR3 sequence: CAWRPRDRAQYF. The CDR3 bases are TGTGCCTGGAGGCCCCGGGACAGGGCGCAGTATTTT.

The V and J genes are TRBV7-3 and TRBJ2-1; TRBD2 aligns across 11 bases. This CDR3 has 16 residues. Germline trimming cut 4 bases from V and 9 bases from J; bases unmatched to any gene: 11. Germline V lookup: CDR1 SGHTA, CDR2 FQGTGA. The chain's CDR3 is CASSSPSGRSHGEQFF. The CDR3 region has the DNA TGTGCCAGCAGCTCCCCTAGCGGGAGGAGTCATGGTGAGCAGTTCTTC.

The V call is TRBV9, the J call TRBJ2-1; D might be TRBD1 (6 bases). Germline V gene data show CDR1 as SGDLS and CDR2 as YYNGEE. Trimming removed 4 bases at V and 2 bases at J, with 13 bases between. This CDR3 region has 15 residues. The DNA of the CDR3 is TGTGCCAGCAGCCCCCAGGGGCAACCCTACAATGAGCAGTTCTTC. Protein product: CASSPQGQPYNEQFF. The variable domain in full, completed from reference TRBV9 and TRBJ2-1, reads DSGVTQTPKHLITATGQRVTLRCSPRSGDLSVYWYQQSLDQGLQFLIQYYNGEERAKGNILERFSAQQFPDLHSELNLSSLELGDSALYFCASSPQGQPYNEQFFGPGTRLTVL.

This chain uses TRBV19 with TRBJ1-2; 11 bases line up with TRBD1. Trimming removed 3 bases from V and 8 bases from J; junction bases left unmatched: 11. In germline, CDR1 is LNHDA, CDR2 SQIVND (reference sequence). The CDR3 runs 16 residues. The CDR3 spells CASSIPSGQGVRGYTF. The CDR3 DNA sequence: TGTGCCAGTAGTATCCCCTCGGGACAGGGGGTGCGGGGCTACACCTTC.

The chain uses TRBV7-3 and TRBJ2-5; TRBD1 agrees at 11 bases. This CDR3 spans 17 amino acids. Germline trimming cut 5 bases from V and 0 bases from J; bases unmatched to any gene: 8. CDR1 and CDR2 (germline): SGHTA, FQGTGA. As DNA, the CDR3 is TGTGCCAGCAGCGCGAGGACAGGGGGCCGGTACCAAGAGACCCAGTACTTC. Residues: CASSARTGGRYQETQYF.

CDR3: CASSLMGGGLAGELFF. CDR3 DNA sequence: TGTGCCAGCAGCTTAATGGGCGGGGGCCTGGCTGGGGAGCTGTTTTTT. The rearrangement joins TRBV7-3 to TRBJ2-2; weak D call: TRBD2 (7 bases). The germline CDR1 and CDR2 sequences are SGHTA and FQGTGA. This CDR3 region has 16 residues. The V gene lost 1 base and the J gene lost 8 bases, with 17 bases spanning the gap.

This clone was observed a few times. This chain links TRBV5-1 with TRBJ2-3; TRBD2 matches 7 bases. The V gene's germline CDR1 is SGHRS and CDR2 YFSETQ. V was pared by 0 bases and J by 4 bases, with 14 bases of the junction left unmatched. The CDR3 covers 18 residues. In DNA form, the CDR3 reads TGCGCCAGCAGCTTGGACGGGATATCGGAGGGAGGGCCAGATACGCAGTATTTT. Translated: CASSLDGISEGGPDTQYF.

Turning to this clone: Other DNA variants within this sample encode the same CDR3. The CDR3 DNA reads TGTGCCAGCAGCGTCGCGGGGACCTACAATGAGCAGTTCTTC. Translated: CASSVAGTYNEQFF. This chain connects TRBV9 to TRBJ2-1, with D perhaps matching TRBD2 (6 bases). Trimming took 2 bases from V and 2 from J, leaving 8 bases between them. Germline assignment: CDR1 SGDLS and CDR2 YYNGEE. The CDR3 runs to 14 residues.

This chain connects TRBV3-1 (or the pseudogene TRBV3-2) to TRBJ1-4; TRBD1 is a possible D gene (5 bases). The CDR3 runs to 15 residues. In germline, CDR1 is LGHDT, CDR2 YNNKEL (reference sequence). The V end was cut by 3 bases, the J end by 5 bases, with 13 bases between. The CDR3 coding sequence is TGTGCCAGCAGCCATGGAGGGGCCCTAAATGAAAAACTGTTTTTT. Protein: CASSHGGALNEKLFF.

V usage is TRBV19 and J usage is TRBJ1-4; D unclear. CDR3 size: 14 residues. V was trimmed by 2 bases and J by 0 bases, leaving 4 bases between them. The germline CDR1 and CDR2 sequences are LNHDA and SQIVND (reference sequence). The CDR3 loop is CASSIQTTNEKLFF. The CDR3 nucleotides read TGTGCCAGTAGTATACAGACAACTAATGAAAAACTGTTTTTT.

In nucleotides, the CDR3 is TGTGCCAGCAGCGACTTTCGGGACAGCCAGAGCAATATGAACACTGAAGCTTTCTTT. Encoded protein: CASSDFRDSQSNMNTEAFF. The chain employs TRBV5-6 and TRBJ1-1; 7 nucleotides align to TRBD1. The CDR3 totals 19 residues. The V gene end was trimmed by 4 bases and the J gene end by 0 bases; junction bases not matched to a gene: 18. From germline, CDR1 is SGHDT and CDR2 YYEEEE.

The chain is built from TRBV4-1 and TRBJ1-5; 7 nucleotides agree with TRBD1. The CDR3 has 17 residues. V lost 1 base and J lost 2; bases outside the gene matches: 8. Germline V gives CDR1 MGHRA, CDR2 YSYEKL. The DNA of the CDR3 is TGCGCCAGCAGCCAAGTAGGGGGCAGGGACCGCAATCAGCCCCAGCATTTT. Residues: CASSQVGGRDRNQPQHF.

V and J are TRBV29-1 and TRBJ2-1; D is possibly TRBD2 (6 bases). Per germline, CDR1 SQVTM and CDR2 ANQGSEA. This CDR3 comprises 12 residues. V was trimmed by 4 bases and J by 8 bases, leaving 12 bases between them. The CDR3 nucleotides are TGCAGCGTTGTGTGGGGGGTAGATGAGCAGTTCTTC. It codes for CSVVWGVDEQFF.

The genes are TRBV5-5 and TRBJ1-2; tentative D call: TRBD1 (6 bases). Germline V gives CDR1 SGHKS, CDR2 YYEKEE (reference sequence). V lost 4 bases, J lost 7 bases, and 20 bases lay in between. This CDR3 region has 15 residues. The CDR3 bases are TGTGCCAGCAGCCCTCTACCAACCTCAGGGGTTGGCTACACCTTC. Translation gives CASSPLPTSGVGYTF.

The chain links TRBV18 to TRBJ2-5; 11 bases agree with TRBD2. Trimming cost V 2 bases and J 5 bases; bases outside gene matches: 16. The CDR3 extends over 19 amino acids. Germline V gene lookup returns CDR1 KGHSH and CDR2 LQKENI. Written as DNA, the CDR3 is TGTGCCAGCTCACCAAGGCTAGCGGGAGGATTGGTGTCGGGTGAGACCCAGTACTTC. Translated, it gives CASSPRLAGGLVSGETQYF.